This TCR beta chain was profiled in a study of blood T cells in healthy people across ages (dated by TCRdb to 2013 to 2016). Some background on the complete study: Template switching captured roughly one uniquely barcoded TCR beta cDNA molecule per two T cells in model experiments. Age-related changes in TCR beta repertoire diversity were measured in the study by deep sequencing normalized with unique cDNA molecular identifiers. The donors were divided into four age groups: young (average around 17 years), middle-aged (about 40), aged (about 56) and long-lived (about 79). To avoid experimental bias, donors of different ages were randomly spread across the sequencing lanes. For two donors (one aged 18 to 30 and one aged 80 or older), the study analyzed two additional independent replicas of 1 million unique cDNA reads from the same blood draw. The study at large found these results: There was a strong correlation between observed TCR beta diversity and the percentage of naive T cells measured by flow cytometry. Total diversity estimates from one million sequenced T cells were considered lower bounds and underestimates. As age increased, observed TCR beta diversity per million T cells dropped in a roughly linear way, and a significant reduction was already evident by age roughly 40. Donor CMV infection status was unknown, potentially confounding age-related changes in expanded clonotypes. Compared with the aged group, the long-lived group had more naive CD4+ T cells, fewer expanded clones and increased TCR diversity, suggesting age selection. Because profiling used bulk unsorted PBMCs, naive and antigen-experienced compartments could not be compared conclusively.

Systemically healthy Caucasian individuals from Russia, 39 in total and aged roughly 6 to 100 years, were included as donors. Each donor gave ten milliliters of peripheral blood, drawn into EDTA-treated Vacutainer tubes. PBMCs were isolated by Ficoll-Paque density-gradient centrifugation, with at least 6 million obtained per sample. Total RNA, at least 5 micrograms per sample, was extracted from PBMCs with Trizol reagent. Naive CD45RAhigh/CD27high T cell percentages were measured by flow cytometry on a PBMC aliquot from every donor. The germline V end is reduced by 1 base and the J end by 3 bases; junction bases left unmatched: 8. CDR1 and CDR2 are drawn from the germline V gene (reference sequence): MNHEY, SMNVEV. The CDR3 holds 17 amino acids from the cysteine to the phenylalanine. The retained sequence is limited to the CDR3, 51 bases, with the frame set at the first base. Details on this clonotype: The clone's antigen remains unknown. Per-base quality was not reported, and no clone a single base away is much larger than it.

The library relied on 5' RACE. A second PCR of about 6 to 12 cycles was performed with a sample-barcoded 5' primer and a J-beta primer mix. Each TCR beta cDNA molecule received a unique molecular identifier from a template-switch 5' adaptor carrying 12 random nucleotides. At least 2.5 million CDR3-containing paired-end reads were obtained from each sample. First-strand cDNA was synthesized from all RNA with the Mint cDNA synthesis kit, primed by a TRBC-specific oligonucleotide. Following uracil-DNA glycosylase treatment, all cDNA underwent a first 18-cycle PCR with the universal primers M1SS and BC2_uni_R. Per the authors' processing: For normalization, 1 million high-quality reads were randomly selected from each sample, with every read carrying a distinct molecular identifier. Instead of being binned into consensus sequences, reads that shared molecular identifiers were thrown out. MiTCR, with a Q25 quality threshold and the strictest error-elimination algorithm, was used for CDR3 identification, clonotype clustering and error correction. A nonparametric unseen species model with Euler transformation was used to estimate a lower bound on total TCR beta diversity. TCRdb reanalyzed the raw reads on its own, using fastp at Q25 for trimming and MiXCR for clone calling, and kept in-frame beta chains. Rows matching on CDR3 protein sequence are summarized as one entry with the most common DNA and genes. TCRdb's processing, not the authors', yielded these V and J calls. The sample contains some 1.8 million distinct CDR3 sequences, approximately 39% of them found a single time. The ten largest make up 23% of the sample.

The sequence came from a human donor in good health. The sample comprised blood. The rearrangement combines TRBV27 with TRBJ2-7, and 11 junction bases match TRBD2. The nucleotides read TGTGCCAGCAGTTTATACCCAACTAGCGGGGGTTTCTACGAGCAGTACTTC. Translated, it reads CASSLYPTSGGFYEQYF.